The text below deals with one T cell receptor beta chain. This sample is drawn from a study of blood T cell repertoires in COVID-19. Study information: Samples representing acute and convalescent COVID-19 were sourced from the United States, Italy and Spain. Sources were T cells, B-cell-depleted T cells, or PBMCs; the material itself was cDNA or gDNA.

J lost 5 bases, V lost 0 bases, and 7 bases had no gene match. The CDR3 length is 17 residues. Germline CDR1 and CDR2: SGDLS and YYNGEE. Per the study methods: Amplification from reference gene primers served as the basis for estimated nucleated cell counts. Clones were sequenced by immunoSEQ multiplex PCR, and TCRdb holds only the in-frame ones, with some missing. The V and J calls and clone size are taken from that table; D and trimming were inferred from the DNA. Of over 200,000 clones listed, roughly 87% were seen once; the top ten hold 1.5% to 2%. The sample taken for sequencing was peripheral blood. The chain couples TRBV9 to TRBJ2-3, with TRBD2 matching over 12 bases. This clonotype originated in a man aged 40-50 years with active or convalescent COVID-19. The CDR3 spells CASSVVASGRAGDTQYF. The DNA of the CDR3 is TGTGCCAGCAGCGTAGTGGCTAGCGGGAGGGCTGGAGATACGCAGTATTTT.